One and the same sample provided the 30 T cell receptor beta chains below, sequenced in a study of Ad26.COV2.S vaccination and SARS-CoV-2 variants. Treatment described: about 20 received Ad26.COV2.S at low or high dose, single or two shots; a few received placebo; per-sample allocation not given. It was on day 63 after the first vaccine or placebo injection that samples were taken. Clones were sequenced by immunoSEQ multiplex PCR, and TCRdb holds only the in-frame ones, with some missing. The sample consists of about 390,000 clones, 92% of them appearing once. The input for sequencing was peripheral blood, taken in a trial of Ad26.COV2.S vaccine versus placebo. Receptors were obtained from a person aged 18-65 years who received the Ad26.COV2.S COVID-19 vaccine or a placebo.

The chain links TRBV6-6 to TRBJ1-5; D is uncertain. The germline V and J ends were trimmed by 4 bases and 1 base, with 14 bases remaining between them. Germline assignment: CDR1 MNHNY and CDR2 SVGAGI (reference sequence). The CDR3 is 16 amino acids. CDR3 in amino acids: CASSSPGGLSNQPQHF. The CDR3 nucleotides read TGTGCCAGCAGTTCCCCGGGCGGGTTAAGCAATCAGCCCCAGCATTTT.

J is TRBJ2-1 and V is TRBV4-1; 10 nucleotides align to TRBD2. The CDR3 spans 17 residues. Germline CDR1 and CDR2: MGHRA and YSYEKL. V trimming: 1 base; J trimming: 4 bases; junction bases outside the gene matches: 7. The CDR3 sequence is CASSQGLAGVSYNEQFF. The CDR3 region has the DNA TGCGCCAGCAGCCAAGGCCTAGCGGGGGTTTCGTACAATGAGCAGTTCTTC.

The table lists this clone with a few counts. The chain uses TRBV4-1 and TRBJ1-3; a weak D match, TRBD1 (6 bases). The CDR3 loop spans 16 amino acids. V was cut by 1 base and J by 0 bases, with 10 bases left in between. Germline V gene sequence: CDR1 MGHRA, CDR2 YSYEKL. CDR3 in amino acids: CASSQAQDSSGNTIYF. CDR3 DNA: TGCGCCAGCAGCCAAGCTCAGGACAGCTCTGGAAACACCATATATTTT.

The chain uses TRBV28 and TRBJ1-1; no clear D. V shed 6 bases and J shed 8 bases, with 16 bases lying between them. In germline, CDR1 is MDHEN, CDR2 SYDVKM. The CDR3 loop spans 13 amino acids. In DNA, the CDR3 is TGTGCCAGCAGCCTATTAATTATTTCCGAAGCTTTCTTT. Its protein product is CASSLLIISEAFF.

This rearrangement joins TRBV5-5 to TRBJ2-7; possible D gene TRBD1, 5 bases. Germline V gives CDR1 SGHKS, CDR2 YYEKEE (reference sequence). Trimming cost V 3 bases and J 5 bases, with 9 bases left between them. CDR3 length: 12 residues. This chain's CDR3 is CASSSQGNEQYF. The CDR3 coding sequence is TGTGCCAGCAGCTCTCAGGGAAACGAGCAGTACTTC.

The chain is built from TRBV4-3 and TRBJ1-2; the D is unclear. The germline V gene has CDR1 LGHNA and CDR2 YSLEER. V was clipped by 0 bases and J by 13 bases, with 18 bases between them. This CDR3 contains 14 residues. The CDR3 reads CASSQDLSTPLFTF. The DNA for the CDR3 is TGCGCCAGCAGCCAAGATCTTTCCACCCCCCTCTTCACCTTC.

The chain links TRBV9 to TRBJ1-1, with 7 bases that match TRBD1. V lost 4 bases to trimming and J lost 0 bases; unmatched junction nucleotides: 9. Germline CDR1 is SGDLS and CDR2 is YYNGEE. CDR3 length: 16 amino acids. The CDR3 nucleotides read TGTGCCAGCAGCCCAGGGGGGGTATTCATGAACACTGAAGCTTTCTTT. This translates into CASSPGGVFMNTEAFF.

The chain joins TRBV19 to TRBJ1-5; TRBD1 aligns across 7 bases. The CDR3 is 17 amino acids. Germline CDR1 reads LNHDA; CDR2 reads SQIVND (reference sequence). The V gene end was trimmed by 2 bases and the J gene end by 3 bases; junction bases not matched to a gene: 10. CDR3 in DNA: TGTGCCAGTAGTATAACAGGGGCCAGCTTGTTCAATCAGCCCCAGCATTTT. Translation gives CASSITGASLFNQPQHF. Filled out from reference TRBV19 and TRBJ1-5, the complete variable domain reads DGGITQSPKYLFRKEGQNVTLSCEQNLNHDAMYWYRQDPGQGLRLIYYSQIVNDFQKGDIAEGYSVSREKKESFPLTVTSAQKNPTAFYLCASSITGASLFNQPQHFGDGTRLSIL.

CDR3 region: CASSFSQGAFNEQFF. The DNA for the CDR3 is TGTGCCAGCAGTTTCTCACAGGGGGCTTTCAATGAGCAGTTCTTC. V gene TRBV7-6 combines with J gene TRBJ2-1; 9 positions match TRBD1. The V segment lost 6 bases and the J segment 6 bases; nucleotides outside the gene matches: 9. This CDR3 has 15 residues. Germline V gene data show CDR1 as SGHVS and CDR2 as FNYEAQ.

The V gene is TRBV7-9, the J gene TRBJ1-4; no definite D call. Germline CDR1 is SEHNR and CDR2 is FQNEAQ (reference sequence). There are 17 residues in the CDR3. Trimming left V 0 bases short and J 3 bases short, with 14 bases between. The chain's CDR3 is CASSLAEGFGPNEKLFF. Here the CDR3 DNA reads TGTGCCAGCAGCTTAGCGGAAGGCTTTGGGCCTAATGAAAAACTGTTTTTT.

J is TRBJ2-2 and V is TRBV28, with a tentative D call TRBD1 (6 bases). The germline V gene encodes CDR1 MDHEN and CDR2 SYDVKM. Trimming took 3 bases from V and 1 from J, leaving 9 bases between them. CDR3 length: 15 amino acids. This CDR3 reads CASSFRGKNTGELFF. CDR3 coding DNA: TGTGCCAGCAGTTTTAGGGGGAAGAACACCGGGGAGCTGTTTTTT. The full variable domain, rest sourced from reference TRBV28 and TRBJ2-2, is DVKVTQSSRYLVKRTGEKVFLECVQDMDHENMFWYRQDPGLGLRLIYFSYDVKMKEKGDIPEGYSVSREKKERFSLILESASTNQTSMYLCASSFRGKNTGELFFGEGSRLTVL.

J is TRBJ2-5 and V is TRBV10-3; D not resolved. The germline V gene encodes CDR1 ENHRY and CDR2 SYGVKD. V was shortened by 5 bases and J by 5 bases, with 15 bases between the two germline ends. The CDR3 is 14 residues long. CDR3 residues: CAISSSVPVETQYF. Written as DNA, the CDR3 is TGTGCCATCAGTTCCTCGGTCCCGGTTGAGACCCAGTACTTC.

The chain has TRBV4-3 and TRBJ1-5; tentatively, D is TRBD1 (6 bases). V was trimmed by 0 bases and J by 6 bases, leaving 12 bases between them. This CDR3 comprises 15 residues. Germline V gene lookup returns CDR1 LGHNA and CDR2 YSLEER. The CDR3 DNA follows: TGCGCCAGCAGCCAAGATTATCAGGGGTTTCAGCCCCAGCATTTT. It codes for CASSQDYQGFQPQHF.

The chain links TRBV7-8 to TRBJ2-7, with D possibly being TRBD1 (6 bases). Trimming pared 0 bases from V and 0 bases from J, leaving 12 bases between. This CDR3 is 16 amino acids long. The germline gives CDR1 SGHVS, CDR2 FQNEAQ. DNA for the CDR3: TGTGCCAGCAGCTTAGCGGGGGCCACCAGCTCCTACGAGCAGTACTTC. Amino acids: CASSLAGATSSYEQYF.

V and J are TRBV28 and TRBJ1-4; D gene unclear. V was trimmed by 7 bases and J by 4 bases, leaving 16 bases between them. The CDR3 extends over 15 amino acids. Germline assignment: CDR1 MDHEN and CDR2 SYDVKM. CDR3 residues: CASTPGVGSNEKLFF. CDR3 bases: TGTGCCAGCACTCCTGGAGTAGGTAGTAATGAAAAACTGTTTTTT. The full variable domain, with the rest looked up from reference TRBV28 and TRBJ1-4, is DVKVTQSSRYLVKRTGEKVFLECVQDMDHENMFWYRQDPGLGLRLIYFSYDVKMKEKGDIPEGYSVSREKKERFSLILESASTNQTSMYLCASTPGVGSNEKLFFGSGTQLSVL.

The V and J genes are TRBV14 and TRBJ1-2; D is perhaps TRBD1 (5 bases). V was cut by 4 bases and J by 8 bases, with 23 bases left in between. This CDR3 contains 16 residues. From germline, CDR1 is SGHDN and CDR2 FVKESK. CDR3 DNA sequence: TGTGCCAGCAGCCGATACGGTCGGACGGACGGGGACGGCTACACCTTC. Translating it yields CASSRYGRTDGDGYTF. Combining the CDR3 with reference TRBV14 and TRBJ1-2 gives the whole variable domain EAGVTQFPSHSVIEKGQTVTLRCDPISGHDNLYWYRRVMGKEIKFLLHFVKESKQDESGMPNNRFLAERTGGTYSTLKVQPAELEDSGVYFCASSRYGRTDGDGYTFGSGTRLTVV.

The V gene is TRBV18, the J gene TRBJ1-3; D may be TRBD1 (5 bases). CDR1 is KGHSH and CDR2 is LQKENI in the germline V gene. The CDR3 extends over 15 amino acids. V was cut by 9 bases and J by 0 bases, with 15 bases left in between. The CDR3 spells CASPRRDPSGNTIYF. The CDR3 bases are TGTGCCAGTCCCAGACGGGACCCCTCTGGAAACACCATATATTTT.

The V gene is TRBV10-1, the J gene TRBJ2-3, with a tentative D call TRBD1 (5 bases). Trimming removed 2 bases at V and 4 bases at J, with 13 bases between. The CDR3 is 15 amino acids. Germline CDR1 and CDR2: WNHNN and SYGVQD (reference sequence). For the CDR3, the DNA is TGCGCCAGCAGTGAGCTGGGCAGGGTACCAGATACGCAGTATTTT. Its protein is CASSELGRVPDTQYF.

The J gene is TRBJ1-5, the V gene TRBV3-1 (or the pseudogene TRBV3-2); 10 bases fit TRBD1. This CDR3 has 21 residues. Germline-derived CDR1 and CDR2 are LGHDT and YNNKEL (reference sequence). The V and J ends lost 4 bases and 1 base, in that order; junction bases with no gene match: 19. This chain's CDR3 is CASSLPGQGGYLRESNQPQHF. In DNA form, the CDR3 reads TGTGCCAGCAGCCTCCCAGGACAGGGGGGGTATTTACGGGAAAGCAATCAGCCCCAGCATTTT.

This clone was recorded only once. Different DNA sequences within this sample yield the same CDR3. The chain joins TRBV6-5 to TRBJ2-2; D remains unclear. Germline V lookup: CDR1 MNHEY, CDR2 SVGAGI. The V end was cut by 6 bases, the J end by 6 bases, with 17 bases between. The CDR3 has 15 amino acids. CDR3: CASRLSLGYAGELFF. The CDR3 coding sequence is TGTGCCAGCAGGCTGAGTTTGGGTTACGCCGGGGAGCTGTTTTTT.

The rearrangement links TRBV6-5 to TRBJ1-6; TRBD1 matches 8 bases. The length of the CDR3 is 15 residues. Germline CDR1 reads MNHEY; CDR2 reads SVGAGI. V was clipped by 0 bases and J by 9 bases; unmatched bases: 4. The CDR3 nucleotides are TGTGCCAGCAGTTACTCGGGCAGGGGGCGTTCACCCCTCCACTTT. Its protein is CASSYSGRGRSPLHF.

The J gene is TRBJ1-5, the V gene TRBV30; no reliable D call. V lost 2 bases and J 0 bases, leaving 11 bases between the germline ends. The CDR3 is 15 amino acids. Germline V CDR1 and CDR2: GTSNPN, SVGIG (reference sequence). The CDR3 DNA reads TGTGCCTGGAGTAAGGCAGGAAATAGCAATCAGCCCCAGCATTTT. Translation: CAWSKAGNSNQPQHF.

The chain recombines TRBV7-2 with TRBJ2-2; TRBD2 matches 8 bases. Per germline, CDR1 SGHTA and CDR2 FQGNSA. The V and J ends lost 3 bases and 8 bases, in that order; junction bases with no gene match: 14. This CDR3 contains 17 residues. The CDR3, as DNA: TGTGCCAGCAGCTTCAGAACGGGACTAGTGATTTCAGGGGAGCTGTTTTTT. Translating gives CASSFRTGLVISGELFF.

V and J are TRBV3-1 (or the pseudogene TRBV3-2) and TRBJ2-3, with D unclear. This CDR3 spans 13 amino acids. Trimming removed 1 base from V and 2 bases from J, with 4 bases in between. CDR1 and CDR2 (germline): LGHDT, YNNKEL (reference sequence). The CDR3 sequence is CASSQVATDTQYF. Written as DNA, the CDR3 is TGTGCCAGCAGCCAAGTCGCCACAGATACGCAGTATTTT.

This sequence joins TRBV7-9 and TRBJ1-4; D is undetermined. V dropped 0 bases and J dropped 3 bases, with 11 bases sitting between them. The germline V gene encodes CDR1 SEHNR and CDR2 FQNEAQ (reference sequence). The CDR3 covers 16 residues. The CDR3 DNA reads TGTGCCAGCAGCTTAGCATTGAAAAGGTCTAATGAAAAACTGTTTTTT. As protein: CASSLALKRSNEKLFF. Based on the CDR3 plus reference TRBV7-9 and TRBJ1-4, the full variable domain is DTGVSQNPRHKITKRGQNVTFRCDPISEHNRLYWYRQTLGQGPEFLTYFQNEAQLEKSRLLSDRFSAERPKGSFSTLEIQRTEQGDSAMYLCASSLALKRSNEKLFFGSGTQLSVL.

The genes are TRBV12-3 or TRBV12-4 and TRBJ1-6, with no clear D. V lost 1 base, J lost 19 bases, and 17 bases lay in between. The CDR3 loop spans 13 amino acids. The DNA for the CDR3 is TGTGCCAGCAGTTTAGGATTCGGGCAGCTACCTCACTTT. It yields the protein CASSLGFGQLPHF.

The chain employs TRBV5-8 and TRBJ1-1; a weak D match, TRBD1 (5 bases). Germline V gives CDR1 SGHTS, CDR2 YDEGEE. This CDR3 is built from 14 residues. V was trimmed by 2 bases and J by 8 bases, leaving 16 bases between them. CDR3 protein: CASSLTGARIEAFF. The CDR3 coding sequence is TGTGCCAGCAGCTTAACAGGAGCTCGAATCGAAGCTTTCTTT. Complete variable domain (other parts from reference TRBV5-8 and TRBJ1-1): EAGVTQSPTHLIKTRGQQATLRCSPISGHTSVYWYQQALGLGLQFLLWYDEGEERNRGNFPPRFSGRQFPNYSSELNVNALELEDSALYLCASSLTGARIEAFFGQGTRLTVV.

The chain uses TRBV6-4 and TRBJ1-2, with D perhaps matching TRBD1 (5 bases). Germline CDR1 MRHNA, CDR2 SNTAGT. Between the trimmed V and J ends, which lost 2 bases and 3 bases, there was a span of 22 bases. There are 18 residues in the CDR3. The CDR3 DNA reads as TGTGCCAGCAGTGACGTTTCGGGACTAATTGCGCCCGACTATGGCTACACCTTC. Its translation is CASSDVSGLIAPDYGYTF.

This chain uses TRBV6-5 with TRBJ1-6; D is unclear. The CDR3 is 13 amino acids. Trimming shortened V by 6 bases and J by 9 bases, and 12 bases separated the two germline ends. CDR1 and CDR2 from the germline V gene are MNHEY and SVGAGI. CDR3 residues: CASSLSARSPLHF. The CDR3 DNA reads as TGTGCCAGCAGCCTCAGTGCTCGTTCACCCCTCCACTTT.

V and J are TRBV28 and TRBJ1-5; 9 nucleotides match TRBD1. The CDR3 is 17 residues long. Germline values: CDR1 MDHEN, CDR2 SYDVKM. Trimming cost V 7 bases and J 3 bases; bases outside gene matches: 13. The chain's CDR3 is CASTRESGTGYNQPQHF. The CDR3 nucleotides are TGTGCCAGCACCAGAGAGTCCGGGACAGGGTACAATCAGCCCCAGCATTTT.